The 10 T cell receptor beta chains listed next were all sequenced from one sample in a study of cytomegalovirus exposure and HLA in healthy donors. Primers included in the PCR were 60 Vbeta and 13 Jbeta primers. Assay used: immunoSEQ multiplex PCR; TCRdb lists only in-frame clones, some missing. The sample yields around 96,000 clones, 64% seen once. Source material: PBMCs. All receptors derive from a man aged 55 to 70 in good health and CMV-seronegative.

This clone has only a few counts. The chain couples TRBV25-1 to TRBJ2-5; 7 bases match TRBD1. V was clipped by 6 bases and J by 4 bases; unmatched bases: 8. Germline V CDR1 and CDR2: MGHDK, SYGVNS. The CDR3 is 14 amino acids. CDR3 protein: CASSPHRGRETQYF. Here the CDR3 DNA reads TGTGCCAGCAGCCCCCACAGGGGCAGAGAGACCCAGTACTTC. Variable domain in full (rest from reference TRBV25-1 and TRBJ2-5): EADIYQTPRYLVIGTGKKITLECSQTMGHDKMYWYQQDPGMELHLIHYSYGVNSTEKGDLSSESTVSRIRTEHFPLTLESARPSHTSQYLCASSPHRGRETQYFGPGTRLLVL.

This clone has just one count. The chain joins TRBV28 to TRBJ1-6, with 12 bases that match TRBD1. This CDR3 has 15 residues. V lost 10 bases and J lost 6; bases outside the gene matches: 7. Germline V CDR1 and CDR2: MDHEN, SYDVKM. The CDR3 DNA reads as TGTGCCACCCCCGGGACAGGGGGCATTAATTCACCCCTCCACTTT. Translation gives CATPGTGGINSPLHF.

On this clone itself: One end of the junction fails to match germline, which may point to a read error. The rearrangement uses TRBV2 and TRBJ2-7; D may be TRBD1 (5 bases). The CDR3 is made up of 12 amino acids. CDR1 SNHLY and CDR2 FYNNEI come from the germline V gene. CDR3 in DNA: TGTGCCAGCAGTGAAGATTTCATGGACACAGTCTTC. Translating gives CASSEDFMDTVF.

V and J are TRBV10-1 and TRBJ1-1, with 9 bases fitting TRBD1. Unmatched junction bases numbered 6, after V lost 6 bases and J lost 7 bases. This CDR3 has 13 amino acids. Germline V CDR1 and CDR2: WNHNN, SYGVQD (reference sequence). CDR3 sequence: CASSRKTGGEAFF. CDR3 nucleotides: TGCGCCAGCAGCAGAAAGACAGGGGGTGAAGCTTTCTTT.

This chain links TRBV29-1 with TRBJ2-2; weak D call: TRBD1 (5 bases). Germline-derived CDR1 and CDR2 are SQVTM and ANQGSEA. The CDR3 is 14 residues long. V was trimmed by 4 bases and J by 0 bases, leaving 9 bases between them. CDR3 protein: CSVGGRTNTGELFF. CDR3 nucleotides: TGCAGCGTTGGGGGCAGGACGAACACCGGGGAGCTGTTTTTT.

This clone was recorded a few times. V is TRBV2 and J is TRBJ2-7, with a possible D match to TRBD2 (6 bases). In germline, CDR1 is SNHLY, CDR2 FYNNEI. Trimming shortened V by 6 bases and J by 3 bases, and 18 bases separated the two germline ends. The CDR3 sequence is 15 residues long. The CDR3 nucleotides read TGTGCCAGCAGGACGGGACTCTCTGTCGGCTACGAGCAGTACTTC. It codes for CASRTGLSVGYEQYF.

This clone turned up a few times. The J gene is TRBJ2-3, the V gene TRBV19, with 8 positions matching TRBD1. Per the germline V gene, CDR1 is LNHDA and CDR2 is SQIVND (reference sequence). With 1 base clipped from V and 8 bases from J, the junction kept 8 bases outside the gene matches. The CDR3 is made up of 15 amino acids. CDR3 coding DNA: TGTGCCAGTAGTATAGGACAGGGGAACTTTGGTACGCAGTATTTT. Translating it yields CASSIGQGNFGTQYF.

This clone was detected only a few times. The chain has TRBV5-1 and TRBJ2-2; D gene unclear. The CDR3 contains 15 residues. CDR1 and CDR2 (germline): SGHRS, YFSETQ. Trimming shortened V by 0 bases and J by 3 bases, and 9 bases separated the two germline ends. CDR3 sequence: CASSLVVADTGELFF. In DNA, the CDR3 is TGCGCCAGCAGCTTGGTCGTGGCAGACACCGGGGAGCTGTTTTTT.

This chain links TRBV5-6 with TRBJ2-4; maybe TRBD1 (6 bases). Trimming pared 0 bases from V and 7 bases from J, leaving 8 bases between. The CDR3 is 13 residues long. Per germline, CDR1 SGHDT and CDR2 YYEEEE. In nucleotides, the CDR3 is TGTGCCAGCAGCTTGGGTACAGGGAACATTCAGTACTTC. Residues: CASSLGTGNIQYF.

The chain uses TRBV14 and TRBJ1-4, with a weak D call TRBD1 (6 bases). V gave up 4 bases and J gave up 3 bases, with 9 bases separating them. The CDR3 is made up of 14 amino acids. Germline V lookup: CDR1 SGHDN, CDR2 FVKESK. CDR3 sequence reads: CASSRDRSNEKLFF. The CDR3 DNA follows: TGTGCCAGCAGCCGTGACAGGTCTAATGAAAAACTGTTTTTT.